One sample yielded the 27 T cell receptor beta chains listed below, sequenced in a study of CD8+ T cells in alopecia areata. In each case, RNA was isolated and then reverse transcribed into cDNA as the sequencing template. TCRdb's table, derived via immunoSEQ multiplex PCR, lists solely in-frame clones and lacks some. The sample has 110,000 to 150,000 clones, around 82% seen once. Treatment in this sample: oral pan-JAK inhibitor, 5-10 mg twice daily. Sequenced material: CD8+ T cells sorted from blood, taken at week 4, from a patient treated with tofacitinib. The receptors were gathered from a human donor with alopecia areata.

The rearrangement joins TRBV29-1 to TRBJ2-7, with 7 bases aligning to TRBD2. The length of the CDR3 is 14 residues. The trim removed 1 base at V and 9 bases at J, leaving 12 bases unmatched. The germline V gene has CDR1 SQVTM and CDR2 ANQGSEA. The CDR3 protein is CSVEGTSGKEGQYF. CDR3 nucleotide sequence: TGCAGCGTTGAAGGGACTAGTGGAAAAGAGGGGCAGTACTTC.

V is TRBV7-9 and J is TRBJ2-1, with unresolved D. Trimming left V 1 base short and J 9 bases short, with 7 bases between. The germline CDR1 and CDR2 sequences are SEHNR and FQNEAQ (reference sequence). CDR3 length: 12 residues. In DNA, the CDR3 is TGTGCCAGCAGCTTAGTGGGCATTGAGCAGTTCTTC. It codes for CASSLVGIEQFF.

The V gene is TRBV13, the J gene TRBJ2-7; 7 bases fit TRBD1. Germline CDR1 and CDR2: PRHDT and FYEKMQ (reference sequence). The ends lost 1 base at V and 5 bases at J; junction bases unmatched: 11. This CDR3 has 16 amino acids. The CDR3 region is CASSLAGGGGLHEQYF. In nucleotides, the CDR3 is TGTGCCAGCAGCTTAGCAGGGGGTGGAGGCCTCCACGAGCAGTACTTC.

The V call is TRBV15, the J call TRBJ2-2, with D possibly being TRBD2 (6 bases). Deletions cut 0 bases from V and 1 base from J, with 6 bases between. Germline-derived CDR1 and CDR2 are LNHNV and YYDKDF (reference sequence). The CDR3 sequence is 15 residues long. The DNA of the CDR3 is TGTGCCACCAGCAGAGAGCGGGGGAACACCGGGGAGCTGTTTTTT. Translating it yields CATSRERGNTGELFF.

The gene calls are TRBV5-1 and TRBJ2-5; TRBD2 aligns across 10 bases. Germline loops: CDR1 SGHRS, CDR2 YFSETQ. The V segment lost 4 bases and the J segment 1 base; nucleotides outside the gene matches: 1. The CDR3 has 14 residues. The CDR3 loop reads CASSGLAAQETQYF. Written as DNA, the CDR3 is TGCGCCAGCAGCGGACTAGCGGCCCAAGAGACCCAGTACTTC. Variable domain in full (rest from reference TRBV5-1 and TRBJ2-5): KAGVTQTPRYLIKTRGQQVTLSCSPISGHRSVSWYQQTPGQGLQFLFEYFSETQRNKGNFPGRFSGRQFSNSRSEMNVSTLELGDSALYLCASSGLAAQETQYFGPGTRLLVL.

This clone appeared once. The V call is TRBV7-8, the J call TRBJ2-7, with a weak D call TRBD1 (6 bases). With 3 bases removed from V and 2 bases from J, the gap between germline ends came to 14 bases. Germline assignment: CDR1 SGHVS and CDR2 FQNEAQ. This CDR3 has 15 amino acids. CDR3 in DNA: TGTGCCAGCAGCTTGAATCCCGGGACACCCTACGAGCAGTACTTC. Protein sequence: CASSLNPGTPYEQYF.

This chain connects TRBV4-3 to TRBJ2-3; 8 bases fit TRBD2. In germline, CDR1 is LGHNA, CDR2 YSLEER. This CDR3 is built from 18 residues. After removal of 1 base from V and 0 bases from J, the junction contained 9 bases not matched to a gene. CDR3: CASSQGGRLAFSTDTQYF. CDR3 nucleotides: TGCGCCAGCAGCCAAGGGGGGCGACTAGCGTTTAGCACAGATACGCAGTATTTT.

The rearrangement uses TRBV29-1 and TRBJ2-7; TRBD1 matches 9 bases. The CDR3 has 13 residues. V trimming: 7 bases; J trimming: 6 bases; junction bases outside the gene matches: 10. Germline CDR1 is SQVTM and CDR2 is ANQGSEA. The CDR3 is CSARTGDFFEQYF. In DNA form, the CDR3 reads TGCAGCGCAAGGACAGGGGACTTTTTCGAGCAGTACTTC.

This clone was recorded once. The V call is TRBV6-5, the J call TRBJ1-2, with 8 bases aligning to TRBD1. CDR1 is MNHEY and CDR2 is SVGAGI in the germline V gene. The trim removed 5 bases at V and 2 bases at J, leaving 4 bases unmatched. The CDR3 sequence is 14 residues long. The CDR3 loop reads CASSDRQGNYGYTF. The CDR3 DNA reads TGTGCCAGCAGTGACCGACAGGGGAACTATGGCTACACCTTC.

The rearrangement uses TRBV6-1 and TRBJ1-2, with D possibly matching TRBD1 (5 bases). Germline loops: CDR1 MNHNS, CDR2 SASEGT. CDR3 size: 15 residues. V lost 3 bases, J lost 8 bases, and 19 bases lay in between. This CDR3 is CASSENRDVFRGYTF. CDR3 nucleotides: TGTGCCAGCAGTGAGAACCGGGACGTCTTTAGGGGCTACACCTTC.

DNA for the CDR3: TGTGCCAGCAGTTACGGGGTCGGGGGAGGCAATGAGCAGTTCTTC. Protein product: CASSYGVGGGNEQFF. The chain recombines TRBV6-5 with TRBJ2-1; possible D gene TRBD2, 6 bases. The CDR3 consists of 15 residues. Germline CDR1 and CDR2: MNHEY and SVGAGI. V was trimmed by 2 bases and J by 6 bases, leaving 14 bases between them.

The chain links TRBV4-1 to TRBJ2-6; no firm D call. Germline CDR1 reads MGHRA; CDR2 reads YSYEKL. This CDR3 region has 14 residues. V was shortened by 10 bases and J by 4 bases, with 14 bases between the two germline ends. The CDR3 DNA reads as TGCGCCACCTCCGAAACGCTGGGGGCCAACGTCCTGACTTTC. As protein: CATSETLGANVLTF.

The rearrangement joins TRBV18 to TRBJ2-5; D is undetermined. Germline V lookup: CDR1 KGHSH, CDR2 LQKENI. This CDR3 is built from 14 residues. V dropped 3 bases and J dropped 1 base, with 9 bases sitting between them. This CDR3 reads CASSPVAPQETQYF. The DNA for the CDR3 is TGTGCCAGCTCACCCGTGGCACCCCAAGAGACCCAGTACTTC.

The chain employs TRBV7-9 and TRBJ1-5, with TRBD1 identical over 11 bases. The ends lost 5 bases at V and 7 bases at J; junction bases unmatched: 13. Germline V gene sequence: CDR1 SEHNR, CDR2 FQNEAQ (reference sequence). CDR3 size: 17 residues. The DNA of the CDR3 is TGTGCCAGCAGCCCGGGACAGGGGGAAGTGAACGGACAGCCCCAGCATTTT. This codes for CASSPGQGEVNGQPQHF.

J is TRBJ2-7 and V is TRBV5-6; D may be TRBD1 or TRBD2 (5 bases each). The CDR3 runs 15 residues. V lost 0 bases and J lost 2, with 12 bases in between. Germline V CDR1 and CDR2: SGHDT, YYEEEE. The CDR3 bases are TGTGCCAGCAGCTTGGCCCCGGGGCCTGCCTACGAGCAGTACTTC. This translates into CASSLAPGPAYEQYF.

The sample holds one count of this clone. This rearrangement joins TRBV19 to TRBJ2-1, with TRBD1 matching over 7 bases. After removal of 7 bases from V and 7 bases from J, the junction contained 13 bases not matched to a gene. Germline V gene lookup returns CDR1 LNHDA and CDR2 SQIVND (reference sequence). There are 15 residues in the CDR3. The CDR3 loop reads CASMDETGTANEQFF. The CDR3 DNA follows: TGTGCCAGTATGGATGAAACGGGGACAGCTAATGAGCAGTTCTTC.

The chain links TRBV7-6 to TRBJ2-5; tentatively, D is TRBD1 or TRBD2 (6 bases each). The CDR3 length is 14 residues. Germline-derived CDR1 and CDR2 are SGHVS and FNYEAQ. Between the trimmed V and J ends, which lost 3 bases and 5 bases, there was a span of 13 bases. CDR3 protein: CASSFGGPPETQYF. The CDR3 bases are TGTGCCAGCAGCTTTGGGGGGCCCCCTGAGACCCAGTACTTC.

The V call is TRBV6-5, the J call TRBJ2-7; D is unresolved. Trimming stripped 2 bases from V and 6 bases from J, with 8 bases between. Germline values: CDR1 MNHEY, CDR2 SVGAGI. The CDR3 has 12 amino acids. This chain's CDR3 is CASSYPGGEQYF. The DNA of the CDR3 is TGTGCCAGCAGTTACCCAGGTGGCGAGCAGTACTTC.

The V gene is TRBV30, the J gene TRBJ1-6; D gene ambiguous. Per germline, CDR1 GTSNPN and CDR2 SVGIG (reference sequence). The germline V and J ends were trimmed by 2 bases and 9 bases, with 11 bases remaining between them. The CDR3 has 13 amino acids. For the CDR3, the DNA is TGTGCCTGGAGTAAGAGGGCGGGTTCACCCCTCCACTTT. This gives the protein CAWSKRAGSPLHF.

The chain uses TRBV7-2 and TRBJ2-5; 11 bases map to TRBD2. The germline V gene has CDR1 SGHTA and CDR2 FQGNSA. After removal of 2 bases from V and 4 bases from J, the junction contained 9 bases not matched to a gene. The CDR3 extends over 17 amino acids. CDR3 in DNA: TGTGCCAGCAGCTTAATTCCGGGACTAGCGGAATCAGAGACCCAGTACTTC. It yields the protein CASSLIPGLAESETQYF.

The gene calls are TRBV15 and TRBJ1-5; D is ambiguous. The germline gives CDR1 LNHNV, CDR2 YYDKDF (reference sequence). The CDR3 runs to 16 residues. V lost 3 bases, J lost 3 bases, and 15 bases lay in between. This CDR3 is CATSRRTRADNQPQHF. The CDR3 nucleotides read TGTGCCACCAGCAGGCGGACTAGGGCCGACAATCAGCCCCAGCATTTT.

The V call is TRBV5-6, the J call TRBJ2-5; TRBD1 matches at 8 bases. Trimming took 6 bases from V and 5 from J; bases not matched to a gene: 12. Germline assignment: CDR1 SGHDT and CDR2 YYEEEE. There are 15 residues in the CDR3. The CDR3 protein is CASTQWTGLGETQYF. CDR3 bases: TGTGCCAGCACCCAATGGACAGGGCTAGGGGAGACCCAGTACTTC.

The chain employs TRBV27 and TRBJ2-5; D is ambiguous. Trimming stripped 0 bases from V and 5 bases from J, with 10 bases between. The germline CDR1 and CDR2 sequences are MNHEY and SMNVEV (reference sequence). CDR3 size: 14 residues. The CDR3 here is CASSLSMGWETQYF. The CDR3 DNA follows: TGTGCCAGCAGTTTATCGATGGGCTGGGAGACCCAGTACTTC.

CDR3 sequence reads: CASTEGQNQETQYF. DNA of the CDR3: TGTGCCAGCACCGAAGGACAGAACCAAGAGACCCAGTACTTC. This chain links TRBV6-5 with TRBJ2-5, with a tentative D call TRBD1 (6 bases). Trimming removed 7 bases from V and 0 bases from J, with 12 bases in between. Germline CDR1 MNHEY, CDR2 SVGAGI. This CDR3 region has 14 residues.

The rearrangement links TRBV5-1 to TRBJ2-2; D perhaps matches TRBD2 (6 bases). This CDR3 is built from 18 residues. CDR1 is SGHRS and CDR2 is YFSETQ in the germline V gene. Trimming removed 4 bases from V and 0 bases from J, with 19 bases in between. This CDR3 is CASSQGGWADANTGELFF. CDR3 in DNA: TGCGCCAGCAGCCAGGGAGGCTGGGCGGATGCGAACACCGGGGAGCTGTTTTTT.

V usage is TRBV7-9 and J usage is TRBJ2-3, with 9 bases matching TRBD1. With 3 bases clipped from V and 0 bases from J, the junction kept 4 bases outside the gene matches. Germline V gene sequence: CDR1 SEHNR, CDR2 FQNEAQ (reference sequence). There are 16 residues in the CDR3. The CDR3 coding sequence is TGTGCCAGCAGCTTCCGAGGGACAGGGAGCACAGATACGCAGTATTTT. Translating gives CASSFRGTGSTDTQYF.

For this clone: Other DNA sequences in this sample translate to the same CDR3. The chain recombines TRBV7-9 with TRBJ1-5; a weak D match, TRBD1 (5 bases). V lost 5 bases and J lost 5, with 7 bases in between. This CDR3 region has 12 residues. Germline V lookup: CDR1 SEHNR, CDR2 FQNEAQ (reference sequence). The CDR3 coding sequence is TGTGCCAGCAGCCGAGGGGATCAGCCCCAGCATTTT. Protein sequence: CASSRGDQPQHF.